Below, one TCR beta chain is given with its context. Produced via immunoSEQ multiplex PCR; TCRdb's table is partial and in-frame only. The table records 200,000 to 250,000 clones, 70% to 90% of them present only once. Which cohort a participant joined came from the clinical history participants gave. Germline CDR1 reads SGHRS; CDR2 reads YFSETQ. The CDR3 spans 13 residues. V trimming: 0 bases; J trimming: 5 bases; junction bases outside the gene matches: 0. The sample originates from a study of blood T cell repertoires in COVID-19. The TCR comes from a woman in her 50s in a cohort exposed to, infected with or recovered from COVID-19 (not recorded which). Input material: PBMCs or T cells enriched from blood (not recorded which). The chain has TRBV5-1 and TRBJ2-3, with TRBD1 identical over 7 bases. The CDR3: CASSLGQGDTQYF. In nucleotides, the CDR3 is TGCGCCAGCAGCTTGGGACAGGGAGATACGCAGTATTTT.